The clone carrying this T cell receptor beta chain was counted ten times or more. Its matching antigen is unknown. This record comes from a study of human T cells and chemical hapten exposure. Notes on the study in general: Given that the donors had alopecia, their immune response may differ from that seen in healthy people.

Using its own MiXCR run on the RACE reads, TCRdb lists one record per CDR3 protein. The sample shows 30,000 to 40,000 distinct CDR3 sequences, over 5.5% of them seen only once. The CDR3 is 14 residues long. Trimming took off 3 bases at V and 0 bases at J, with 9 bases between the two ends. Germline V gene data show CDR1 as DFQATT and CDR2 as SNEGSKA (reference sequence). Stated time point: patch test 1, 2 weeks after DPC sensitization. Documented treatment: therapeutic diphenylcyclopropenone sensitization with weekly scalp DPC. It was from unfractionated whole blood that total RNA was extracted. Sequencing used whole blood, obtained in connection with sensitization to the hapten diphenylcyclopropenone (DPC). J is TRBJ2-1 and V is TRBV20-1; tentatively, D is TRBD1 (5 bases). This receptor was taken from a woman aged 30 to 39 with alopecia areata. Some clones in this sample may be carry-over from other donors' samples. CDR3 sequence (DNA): TGCAGTGCTAGTCAGGGTAGCTCCTACAATGAGCAGTTCTTC. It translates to CSASQGSSYNEQFF.